This T cell receptor beta chain came from a study of cytomegalovirus exposure and HLA in healthy donors. CDR1 is SQVTM and CDR2 is ANQGSEA in the germline V gene. The CDR3 length is 11 residues. V lost 7 bases and J 3 bases, leaving 9 bases between the germline ends. This clone appeared a few times. The PCR made use of 60 Vbeta and 13 Jbeta primers. Only in-frame clones appear in the TCRdb table, and some are missing; sequencing was by immunoSEQ multiplex PCR. The table lists some 180,000 clones, 12% of them singletons. This chain links TRBV29-1 with TRBJ1-1, with D unresolved. The receptor comes from a man aged 50 or older in good health and CMV-seropositive. Sequencing was carried out using PBMCs. The CDR3 is CSALVDTEAFF. As DNA, the CDR3 is TGCAGCGCCTTAGTCGACACTGAAGCTTTCTTT.